Sequencing of this T cell receptor (beta chain) was carried out in a study of blood T cell repertoires in COVID-19. Study at large: The United States, Italy and Spain supplied acute and convalescent COVID-19 samples.

This clone was picked up a small number of times. Trimming removed 4 bases from V and 3 bases from J, with 10 bases in between. Germline lookup yields CDR1 SNHLY and CDR2 FYNNEI. The CDR3 is 14 amino acids. Sequencing used immunoSEQ multiplex PCR; TCRdb keeps in-frame clones, though not all of them. Altogether approximately 120,000 clones are present, approximately 84% being singletons, with the ten largest covering roughly 12%. Sequenced sample: peripheral blood. V gene TRBV2 combines with J gene TRBJ2-1; tentatively, D is TRBD1 (6 bases). This sequence was found in a human donor in a cohort sampled during active COVID-19. This CDR3 reads CASSAGVLYNEQFF. In DNA form, the CDR3 reads TGTGCCAGCAGTGCAGGGGTCCTCTACAATGAGCAGTTCTTC.